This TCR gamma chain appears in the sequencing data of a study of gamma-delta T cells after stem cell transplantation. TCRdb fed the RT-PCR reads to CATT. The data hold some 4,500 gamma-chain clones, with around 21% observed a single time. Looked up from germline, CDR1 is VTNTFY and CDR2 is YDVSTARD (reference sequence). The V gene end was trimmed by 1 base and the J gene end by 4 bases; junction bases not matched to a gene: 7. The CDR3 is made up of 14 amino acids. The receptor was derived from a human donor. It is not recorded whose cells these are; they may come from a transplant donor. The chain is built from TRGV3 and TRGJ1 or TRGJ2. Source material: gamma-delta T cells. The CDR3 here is CATWDRSLYYKKLF. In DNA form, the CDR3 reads TGTGCCACCTGGGACAGAAGTTTGTATTATAAGAAACTCTTT.